These 12 T cell receptor beta chains were sequenced from one sample in a study of graft-versus-host responses after intestinal transplantation. Sequencing was performed with immunoSEQ multiplex PCR; in TCRdb, only in-frame clones are kept and a portion is missing. The sample shows more than 40,000 clones, about 95% of them seen only once. These receptors are not linked to any known antigen. Sequencing was performed on unstimulated CD8+ T cells sorted from spleen or lymph node cells, taken before transplant. The receptors were gathered from a human donor who was the organ donor for an intestinal transplant.

The rearrangement links TRBV5-1 to TRBJ2-1, with a weak D call TRBD2 (5 bases). The CDR3 loop spans 14 amino acids. CDR1 and CDR2 (germline): SGHRS, YFSETQ. V dropped 5 bases and J dropped 3 bases, with 12 bases sitting between them. The CDR3 bases are TGCGCCAGCAGATTCCATGGAGGCTACAATGAGCAGTTCTTC. It translates to CASRFHGGYNEQFF.

V and J are TRBV28 and TRBJ1-2; no clear D gene. The CDR3 runs to 14 residues. The germline CDR1 and CDR2 sequences are MDHEN and SYDVKM. With 10 bases removed from V and 0 bases from J, the gap between germline ends came to 15 bases. The CDR3 sequence: CATNTDRANYGYTF. CDR3 bases: TGTGCCACCAATACAGACCGAGCTAACTATGGCTACACCTTC.

The chain is built from TRBV15 and TRBJ2-3, with no clear D. The CDR3 extends over 14 amino acids. Germline loops: CDR1 LNHNV, CDR2 YYDKDF (reference sequence). Trimming took 1 base from V and 2 from J, leaving 7 bases between them. CDR3 loop: CATSRGLNTDTQYF. DNA of the CDR3: TGTGCCACCAGCAGAGGACTGAACACAGATACGCAGTATTTT.

J is TRBJ1-6 and V is TRBV9; D unclear. The germline V gene has CDR1 SGDLS and CDR2 YYNGEE. CDR3 length equals 14 residues. With 3 bases removed from V and 5 bases from J, the gap between germline ends came to 9 bases. The CDR3 bases are TGTGCCAGCAGCGCTGGGGATAATAATTCACCCCTCCACTTT. Translating it yields CASSAGDNNSPLHF.

The rearrangement joins TRBV7-3 to TRBJ2-6; possible D gene TRBD1, 6 bases. CDR3 length: 20 amino acids. V was cut by 1 base and J by 0 bases, with 19 bases left in between. Germline CDR1 is SGHTA and CDR2 is FQGTGA. The CDR3: CASSLKHRDTGLSGANVLTF. In nucleotides, the CDR3 is TGTGCCAGCAGCTTAAAACACCGGGACACCGGACTCTCTGGGGCCAACGTCCTGACTTTC.

The chain uses TRBV7-2 and TRBJ1-4; possibly TRBD1 for D (5 bases). V lost 0 bases and J 12 bases, leaving 14 bases between the germline ends. CDR3 length equals 14 residues. Germline V CDR1 and CDR2: SGHTA, FQGNSA. Here the CDR3 reads CASSLAMGPRELFF. The CDR3, as DNA: TGTGCCAGCAGCTTAGCGATGGGACCCCGAGAACTGTTTTTT.

The chain links TRBV6-1 to TRBJ1-6; the D is unclear. Deletions cut 3 bases from V and 9 bases from J, with 3 bases between. Germline V CDR1 and CDR2: MNHNS, SASEGT. The length of the CDR3 is 11 residues. The CDR3 region is CASSDGSPLHF. The CDR3 DNA is TGTGCCAGCAGTGACGGTTCACCCCTCCACTTT.

This clone was observed a single time. The genes are TRBV13 and TRBJ1-5; D uncertain. This CDR3 is built from 12 residues. Trimming removed 0 bases at V and 5 bases at J, with 2 bases between. Germline lookup yields CDR1 PRHDT and CDR2 FYEKMQ (reference sequence). CDR3 DNA sequence: TGTGCCAGCAGCTTAGGGGATCAGCCCCAGCATTTT. Residues: CASSLGDQPQHF.

The genes are TRBV5-4 and TRBJ2-3, with D uncertain. The germline CDR1 and CDR2 sequences are SGHNT and YYREEE (reference sequence). The CDR3 is 13 amino acids. Trimming took off 5 bases at V and 0 bases at J, with 7 bases between the two ends. For the CDR3, the DNA is TGTGCCAGCAGTCTAACTAGCACAGATACGCAGTATTTT. Encoded protein: CASSLTSTDTQYF.

This rearrangement joins TRBV19 to TRBJ2-7; maybe TRBD1 (5 bases). CDR1 and CDR2 from the germline V gene are LNHDA and SQIVND (reference sequence). The CDR3 covers 13 residues. The germline V and J ends were trimmed by 2 bases and 3 bases, with 8 bases remaining between them. CDR3 sequence (DNA): TGTGCCAGTAGTATAACAGGTAACTACGAGCAGTACTTC. Translated, it gives CASSITGNYEQYF.

This chain uses TRBV9 with TRBJ2-7, with TRBD1 identical over 9 bases. The CDR3 extends over 16 amino acids. The germline V gene has CDR1 SGDLS and CDR2 YYNGEE. V was pared by 3 bases and J by 2 bases, with 9 bases of the junction left unmatched. Here the CDR3 reads CASSAQTGTGTYEQYF. In nucleotides, the CDR3 is TGTGCCAGCAGCGCCCAAACCGGGACAGGGACCTACGAGCAGTACTTC.

This chain connects TRBV10-2 to TRBJ2-1, with D perhaps matching TRBD1 (5 bases). The CDR3 has 15 residues. The germline V gene encodes CDR1 WSHSY and CDR2 SAAADI. Trimming took 0 bases from V and 10 from J, leaving 16 bases between them. The CDR3 loop reads CASSESTRGESEQFF. CDR3 DNA: TGCGCCAGCAGTGAGTCGACAAGGGGTGAATCGGAGCAGTTCTTC.